The 6 T cell receptor beta chains reported below all come from one sample, sequenced in a study of identical twins. TCRdb recomputed calls from the 5' RACE reads with MiXCR, one row per CDR3 protein. The sample lists over 200,000 distinct CDR3 sequences, 6% to 7% occurring once. The sample was also reused in another study, on T cells expressing NK-cell markers.

Sequenced input: CD8+ T cells sorted from blood. The receptor set was obtained from a young woman in good health.

This clonotype was observed many times. This chain joins TRBV12-3 or TRBV12-4 and TRBJ2-3; weak D call: TRBD1 (6 bases). Trimming left V 3 bases short and J 2 bases short, with 15 bases between. There are 16 residues in the CDR3. The CDR3 DNA reads TGTGCCAGCAGTTTTCAGGACAGTCTAATCACAGATACGCAGTATTTT. It specifies CASSFQDSLITDTQYF.

A few counts support this clonotype. The V and J genes are TRBV20-1 and TRBJ2-1; TRBD2 matches 9 bases. This CDR3 is built from 15 residues. Germline-derived CDR1 and CDR2 are DFQATT and SNEGSKA (reference sequence). J lost 2 bases, V lost 0 bases, and 2 bases had no gene match. CDR3 sequence reads: CSARDRLAAYNEQFF. The CDR3 coding sequence is TGCAGTGCTAGAGACCGACTAGCGGCCTACAATGAGCAGTTCTTC.

This clonotype was recorded a few times. The V and J genes are TRBV2 and TRBJ2-1, with 7 bases aligning to TRBD2. This CDR3 region has 13 residues. V lost 6 bases to trimming and J lost 5 bases; unmatched junction nucleotides: 4. From germline, CDR1 is SNHLY and CDR2 FYNNEI. The CDR3 protein is CASSGGTNNEQFF. CDR3 bases: TGTGCCAGCAGCGGAGGGACTAACAATGAGCAGTTCTTC.

This clonotype was observed a few times. The genes are TRBV9 and TRBJ2-6; D is undetermined. Germline V gene lookup returns CDR1 SGDLS and CDR2 YYNGEE. The CDR3 runs 15 residues. V lost 1 base, J lost 4 bases, and 9 bases lay in between. CDR3 loop: CASSVISSGANVLTF. In DNA, the CDR3 is TGTGCCAGCAGCGTAATTTCTTCCGGGGCCAACGTCCTGACTTTC.

This clonotype appeared many times. This chain links TRBV7-9 with TRBJ2-7; TRBD2 matches 8 bases. V lost 5 bases and J lost 1; bases outside the gene matches: 4. The CDR3 is 14 residues long. Germline values: CDR1 SEHNR, CDR2 FQNEAQ (reference sequence). The CDR3 here is CASSGTRTSYEQYF. CDR3 nucleotides: TGTGCCAGCAGCGGGACTAGGACTTCCTACGAGCAGTACTTC.

This chain uses TRBV27 with TRBJ1-4, with TRBD1 as a possible D gene (5 bases). The CDR3 totals 15 residues. V was trimmed by 5 bases and J by 0 bases, leaving 10 bases between them. Germline assignment: CDR1 MNHEY and CDR2 SMNVEV (reference sequence). The CDR3 region is CASSEIQATNEKLFF. Written as DNA, the CDR3 is TGTGCCAGCAGTGAGATACAGGCAACTAATGAAAAACTGTTTTTT.